The T cell receptor beta chain under discussion was sequenced for a study of PD-L1 blockade in urothelial cancer. Overall study findings and caveats: Below-median pretreatment blood TCR clonality was a predictor of better survival.

Here immunoSEQ multiplex PCR was the method, and the copy in TCRdb shows in-frame clones only, minus some. The table records about 38,000 clones, around four fifths of them present only once. About this clone: The target antigen is unknown.

Regarding time point: pretreatment peripheral blood. The ends lost 4 bases at V and 0 bases at J; junction bases unmatched: 6. From germline, CDR1 is SEHNR and CDR2 FQNEAQ (reference sequence). The CDR3 runs 16 residues. This chain connects TRBV7-9 to TRBJ2-3, with 8 bases identical to TRBD2. This TCR came from a man older than 75 with urothelial cancer. The sequenced sample was PBMCs, obtained around atezolizumab (anti-PD-L1) treatment. As DNA, the CDR3 is TGTGCCAGCAGCTCAAATAGCGGGAAGAGCACAGATACGCAGTATTTT. Its protein product is CASSSNSGKSTDTQYF.